These 9 T cell receptor beta chains share one sample of origin, sequenced in a study of blood T cell repertoires in COVID-19. Here immunoSEQ multiplex PCR was the method, and the copy in TCRdb shows in-frame clones only, minus some. Of around 50,000 clones in the sample, roughly 85% are singletons; the top ten hold around 5.2%. The sequencing sample was made of peripheral blood. The receptor source for this set is a human donor in a cohort sampled during active COVID-19.

About this clone itself: Other DNA sequences within the sample encode an identical CDR3. The rearrangement links TRBV9 to TRBJ1-2, with D possibly TRBD1 on 6 matching bases. V was shortened by 0 bases and J by 6 bases, with 21 bases between the two germline ends. The CDR3 consists of 17 residues. Germline V CDR1 and CDR2: SGDLS, YYNGEE. Here the CDR3 DNA reads TGTGCCAGCAGCGTAGTGGAACAGGGTATTTCGAAGGATGGCTACACCTTC. Protein sequence: CASSVVEQGISKDGYTF.

The gene calls are TRBV5-1 and TRBJ1-2, with D unclear. V shed 3 bases and J shed 0 bases, with 21 bases lying between them. This CDR3 spans 18 amino acids. The germline gives CDR1 SGHRS, CDR2 YFSETQ. The CDR3 DNA reads as TGCGCCAGCAGCTCCAGAGGGAGTACCGCGCTCCCTAACTATGGCTACACCTTC. Translated: CASSSRGSTALPNYGYTF.

V and J are TRBV11-2 and TRBJ1-2, with TRBD1 matching over 7 bases. Germline V gene sequence: CDR1 SGHAT, CDR2 FQNNGV. V shed 1 base, J shed 1 base, and the junction held 6 bases outside the gene matches. The CDR3 totals 16 residues. The CDR3 loop reads CASSLGGTASNYGYTF. DNA for the CDR3: TGTGCCAGCAGCTTAGGGGGGACAGCAAGTAACTATGGCTACACCTTC.

This clone was counted between two and nine times. The V gene is TRBV6-2 or TRBV6-3, the J gene TRBJ1-5; TRBD1 might be the D (6 bases). The length of the CDR3 is 14 residues. Germline V CDR1 and CDR2: MNHEY, SVGEGT. V lost 5 bases and J lost 6, with 14 bases in between. CDR3 nucleotides: TGTGCCAGCAGTGGCCTACTCAGGGGTCAGCCCCAGCATTTT. Protein product: CASSGLLRGQPQHF.

The J gene is TRBJ1-1, the V gene TRBV12-3 or TRBV12-4, with D perhaps TRBD1 (5 bases). The germline V and J ends were trimmed by 7 bases and 6 bases, with 12 bases remaining between them. This CDR3 is built from 12 residues. CDR3 sequence (DNA): TGTGCCAGCACCTGGGGGGGATCTGAAGCTTTCTTT. Translation: CASTWGGSEAFF.

V usage is TRBV6-5 and J usage is TRBJ2-7; possibly TRBD2 for D (7 bases). Germline V gene lookup returns CDR1 MNHEY and CDR2 SVGAGI. V was trimmed by 6 bases and J by 3 bases, leaving 15 bases between them. The CDR3 is 14 residues long. The CDR3 DNA reads TGTGCCAGCAGAGAGGGGGGGGCATTCTACGAGCAGTACTTC. It specifies CASREGGAFYEQYF.

The V call is TRBV24-1, the J call TRBJ2-2, with 9 bases matching TRBD1. The CDR3 is 16 residues long. V trimming: 4 bases; J trimming: 5 bases; junction bases outside the gene matches: 7. CDR1 and CDR2 (germline): KGHDR, SFDVKD. CDR3 DNA: TGTGCCACCAGTGACGCGGGACAGGGAGGGACCGGGGAGCTGTTTTTT. Amino acid sequence: CATSDAGQGGTGELFF.

The rearrangement uses TRBV28 and TRBJ1-2; 9 bases match TRBD1. The germline V gene encodes CDR1 MDHEN and CDR2 SYDVKM. V was pared by 6 bases and J by 4 bases, with 6 bases of the junction left unmatched. This CDR3 has 14 amino acids. The CDR3 nucleotides read TGTGCCAGCAGCGTAGGACAGGGGCCCTATGGCTACACCTTC. Its protein product is CASSVGQGPYGYTF.

This chain joins TRBV3-1 (or the pseudogene TRBV3-2) and TRBJ1-5; 9 bases map to TRBD1. V shed 4 bases, J shed 9 bases, and the junction held 7 bases outside the gene matches. The CDR3 contains 14 residues. Germline lookup yields CDR1 LGHDT and CDR2 YNNKEL (reference sequence). The CDR3 bases are TGTGCCAGCAGCCTACAGGGGGCGGGAAGGCCCCAGCATTTT. It yields the protein CASSLQGAGRPQHF.